This record concerns one T cell receptor (beta chain) sequence. Its antigen is unknown. The data were obtained in a study of cytomegalovirus exposure and HLA in healthy donors. The CDR3 is made up of 16 amino acids. Germline lookup yields CDR1 SGHTS and CDR2 YDEGEE. Trimming took 4 bases from V and 2 from J; bases not matched to a gene: 10. General study results and limits: Productive rates of about 90% or about 30% were seen for most TCR beta V segments in an earlier analysis. In all likelihood, a cluster of highly shared sequence variants was a sequencing artifact.

The PCR employed 60 Vbeta primers together with 13 Jbeta primers. Assay used: immunoSEQ multiplex PCR; TCRdb lists only in-frame clones, some missing. This table has over 200,000 clones, approximately 84% appearing once. Sequencing input: PBMCs. J is TRBJ2-7 and V is TRBV5-8, with 9 bases identical to TRBD1. This TCR derives from a woman aged 40 to 50 in good health and CMV-seronegative. The CDR3 reads CASSGWDRDRAYEQYF. The CDR3 region has the DNA TGTGCCAGCAGCGGCTGGGACAGGGACCGAGCCTACGAGCAGTACTTC.